These 23 T cell receptor beta chains share one sample of origin, sequenced in a study of cytomegalovirus exposure and HLA in healthy donors. The PCR was carried out with 60 Vbeta primers and 13 Jbeta primers. TCRdb keeps only in-frame clones here, not all; method: immunoSEQ multiplex PCR. The sample contains approximately 140,000 clones, roughly three quarters of which appear only once. The sequencing sample was made of PBMCs. The source is a human donor in good health.

The chain links TRBV4-1 to TRBJ2-3, with 7 bases that match TRBD1. The CDR3 runs 15 residues. V shed 2 bases, J shed 3 bases, and the junction held 5 bases outside the gene matches. Germline V gene lookup returns CDR1 MGHRA and CDR2 YSYEKL. CDR3 protein: CASSQRQGMTDTQYF. The CDR3 DNA reads as TGCGCCAGCAGCCAAAGACAGGGAATGACAGATACGCAGTATTTT.

This chain links TRBV7-9 with TRBJ2-1; 8 bases line up with TRBD1. The CDR3 is 15 residues long. The germline V gene has CDR1 SEHNR and CDR2 FQNEAQ (reference sequence). The V gene end was trimmed by 5 bases and the J gene end by 3 bases; junction bases not matched to a gene: 6. CDR3: CASSKVDRDYNEQFF. The CDR3 DNA sequence: TGTGCCAGCAGCAAGGTGGACAGGGACTACAATGAGCAGTTCTTC.

The CDR3 is CASSPRTSGRAREQYF. The CDR3 nucleotides are TGTGCCAGCAGCCCACGGACTAGCGGGAGGGCCCGCGAGCAGTACTTC. The chain employs TRBV9 and TRBJ2-7, with 15 bases identical to TRBD2. V dropped 4 bases and J dropped 6; count of bases not matched to a gene: 8. This CDR3 is 16 amino acids long. Germline CDR1 SGDLS, CDR2 YYNGEE.

The V gene is TRBV29-1, the J gene TRBJ1-4; unclear D gene. CDR1 SQVTM and CDR2 ANQGSEA come from the germline V gene. V was shortened by 4 bases and J by 5 bases, with 8 bases between the two germline ends. There are 12 residues in the CDR3. CDR3 nucleotide sequence: TGCAGCGTTGCTGTGACAAATGAAAAACTGTTTTTT. Amino acid sequence: CSVAVTNEKLFF.

The chain uses TRBV7-9 and TRBJ2-1, with TRBD2 identical over 7 bases. The J segment lost 8 bases and the V segment lost 2 bases, leaving 15 bases of the junction unmatched. The CDR3 length is 17 residues. Germline CDR1 is SEHNR and CDR2 is FQNEAQ (reference sequence). CDR3 region: CASSLISGVLGSDEQFF. In DNA, the CDR3 is TGTGCCAGCAGCTTAATCAGCGGGGTACTAGGAAGTGATGAGCAGTTCTTC.

The chain recombines TRBV11-2 with TRBJ2-7; 8 bases align to TRBD2. Germline lookup yields CDR1 SGHAT and CDR2 FQNNGV. Germline trimming cut 4 bases from V and 1 base from J; bases unmatched to any gene: 6. The CDR3 length is 15 residues. CDR3 sequence: CASSSNSGVSYEQYF. The DNA for the CDR3 is TGTGCCAGCAGCTCAAATAGCGGGGTTTCCTACGAGCAGTACTTC.

Worth noting for this clone: Other DNA sequences in the sample encode the same CDR3. The rearrangement joins TRBV27 to TRBJ1-5, with 10 bases fitting TRBD1. Looked up from germline, CDR1 is MNHEY and CDR2 is SMNVEV (reference sequence). This CDR3 spans 18 amino acids. V was pared by 5 bases and J by 4 bases, with 14 bases of the junction left unmatched. CDR3 nucleotide sequence: TGTGCCAGCAGTCCATGGGGGCTCGGACAGGGGGGAAATCAGCCCCAGCATTTT. This codes for CASSPWGLGQGGNQPQHF.

This chain links TRBV10-2 with TRBJ2-7, with D tentatively TRBD1 (6 bases). CDR1 and CDR2 from the germline V gene are WSHSY and SAAADI. The CDR3 is made up of 14 amino acids. Between the trimmed V and J ends, which lost 5 bases and 0 bases, there was a span of 11 bases. CDR3 nucleotide sequence: TGCGCCAGCAGTTCAGGGGCCATCTCCTACGAGCAGTACTTC. It codes for CASSSGAISYEQYF.

To note about this clone: Sequence at one end of the junction differs from germline and may be a read error. The chain combines TRBV6-1 with TRBJ1-2, with 9 bases lining up with TRBD1. Germline CDR1 and CDR2: MNHNS and SASEGT. This CDR3 spans 12 amino acids. This chain's CDR3 is CASSLVTGGRNF. In nucleotides, the CDR3 is TGTGCCAGCAGCCTTGTAACAGGGGGCAGGAACTTC.

The chain is built from TRBV6-5 and TRBJ2-2; 9 bases fit TRBD1. CDR3 length: 15 amino acids. Germline CDR1 MNHEY, CDR2 SVGAGI. V dropped 6 bases and J dropped 3; count of bases not matched to a gene: 5. CDR3 sequence reads: CASRGGQGYTGELFF. Here the CDR3 DNA reads TGTGCCAGCAGGGGGGGACAGGGTTACACCGGGGAGCTGTTTTTT.

The rearrangement uses TRBV9 and TRBJ2-1, with 11 nucleotides matching TRBD2. The germline V gene has CDR1 SGDLS and CDR2 YYNGEE. With 3 bases clipped from V and 13 bases from J, the junction kept 3 bases outside the gene matches. The CDR3 runs to 12 residues. CDR3 sequence reads: CASSAGTSGQFF. The CDR3 bases are TGTGCCAGCAGCGCCGGGACTAGCGGTCAGTTCTTC.

This chain links TRBV5-4 with TRBJ2-5; D unresolved. The CDR3 sequence is 16 residues long. Germline-derived CDR1 and CDR2 are SGHNT and YYREEE (reference sequence). V was clipped by 4 bases and J by 4 bases, with 20 bases between them. The chain's CDR3 is CASSQEITTRPETQYF. In DNA, the CDR3 is TGTGCCAGCAGCCAAGAAATCACGACTCGACCAGAGACCCAGTACTTC.

This chain connects TRBV7-9 to TRBJ1-5; tentative D call: TRBD1 (5 bases). The CDR3 sequence is 17 residues long. Germline assignment: CDR1 SEHNR and CDR2 FQNEAQ (reference sequence). Trimming left V 0 bases short and J 5 bases short, with 17 bases between. The CDR3 bases are TGTGCCAGCAGCTTAGCGCCTATAGGGCAGGGCTATCAGCCCCAGCATTTT. Protein sequence: CASSLAPIGQGYQPQHF.

This clone was seen a few times. The chain combines TRBV28 with TRBJ1-4, with D possibly matching TRBD1 (6 bases). CDR3 size: 20 residues. Trimming stripped 1 base from V and 0 bases from J, with 21 bases between. Germline CDR1 is MDHEN and CDR2 is SYDVKM. The DNA for the CDR3 is TGTGCCAGCAGTTTATTTACGGTATACCCTTCAGGGGCAACTAATGAAAAACTGTTTTTT. Its protein product is CASSLFTVYPSGATNEKLFF.

The chain joins TRBV7-2 to TRBJ2-3; D remains unclear. V dropped 1 base and J dropped 7 bases, with 12 bases sitting between them. Looked up from germline, CDR1 is SGHTA and CDR2 is FQGNSA. The CDR3 runs 14 residues. CDR3 coding DNA: TGTGCCAGCAGCTTAGAAGCTCACCGCTATACGCAGTATTTT. This gives the protein CASSLEAHRYTQYF.

This clone was seen only once. The chain couples TRBV5-4 to TRBJ1-3; a possible D gene is TRBD1 (6 bases). V was trimmed by 1 base and J by 4 bases, leaving 6 bases between them. In germline, CDR1 is SGHNT, CDR2 YYREEE (reference sequence). The CDR3 loop spans 13 amino acids. The CDR3 DNA reads TGTGCCAGCAGCTTGCAGGGGGGAAACACCATATATTTT. This codes for CASSLQGGNTIYF.

For this clone: Sequence at one end of the junction differs from germline and may be a read error. V gene TRBV4-2 combines with J gene TRBJ2-2, with TRBD2 as a possible D gene (6 bases). The CDR3 is 17 residues long. The germline gives CDR1 LGHNA, CDR2 YNFKEQ. The CDR3 DNA sequence: TGTGCCAGCAGCCAAGATCGTAAAGTCTGGCACACCGGGGGGCTGTTTTTT. Its protein is CASSQDRKVWHTGGLFF.

This rearrangement joins TRBV6-1 to TRBJ2-2; D is unresolved. The germline V gene has CDR1 MNHNS and CDR2 SASEGT. Trimming took off 10 bases at V and 1 base at J, with 13 bases between the two ends. CDR3 length: 14 amino acids. The CDR3 spells CATHPTGNTGELFF. As DNA, the CDR3 is TGTGCCACACATCCCACGGGGAACACCGGGGAGCTGTTTTTT.

This chain joins TRBV18 and TRBJ1-1, with TRBD1 identical over 7 bases. Per germline, CDR1 KGHSH and CDR2 LQKENI. Trimming took 2 bases from V and 11 from J; bases not matched to a gene: 8. The CDR3 covers 13 residues. CDR3 coding DNA: TGTGCCAGCTCACCAGACAGGGACCGGGAGGCTTTCTTT. Translating it yields CASSPDRDREAFF.

This clone was seen once. This chain joins TRBV4-2 and TRBJ2-1; 8 positions match TRBD1. Germline V gene data show CDR1 as LGHNA and CDR2 as YNFKEQ. CDR3 length: 17 amino acids. The trim removed 0 bases at V and 5 bases at J, leaving 9 bases unmatched. This chain's CDR3 is CASSQEGLDRANNEQFF. Written as DNA, the CDR3 is TGTGCCAGCAGCCAAGAAGGCCTGGACAGGGCAAACAATGAGCAGTTCTTC.

V is TRBV5-4 and J is TRBJ1-1, with TRBD1 matching over 11 bases. V was pared by 4 bases and J by 5 bases, with 4 bases of the junction left unmatched. Germline V gives CDR1 SGHNT, CDR2 YYREEE (reference sequence). This CDR3 is 14 amino acids long. The CDR3 DNA reads TGTGCCAGCAGCAAGGGACAGGGGGAAACTGAAGCTTTCTTT. It is translated as CASSKGQGETEAFF.

This clone was counted a few times. J is TRBJ1-1 and V is TRBV19; the D is unclear. Germline lookup yields CDR1 LNHDA and CDR2 SQIVND (reference sequence). This CDR3 spans 12 amino acids. V shed 8 bases and J shed 5 bases, with 12 bases lying between them. The CDR3 here is CASPTPGTEAFF. The CDR3 nucleotides are TGTGCCAGTCCGACCCCGGGGACTGAAGCTTTCTTT.

This clone appeared a few times. The J gene is TRBJ2-6, the V gene TRBV5-1; D perhaps matches TRBD2 (6 bases). V lost 4 bases to trimming and J lost 4 bases, with 15 bases between them. CDR1 is SGHRS, CDR2 YFSETQ, per germline. This CDR3 is 16 amino acids long. The CDR3 sequence is CASSPWAGSGANVLTF. CDR3 in DNA: TGCGCCAGCAGCCCTTGGGCGGGATCCGGGGCCAACGTCCTGACTTTC.